The rows below give T cell receptor beta chains drawn from one sample of a study of T-cell reconstitution after alpha-beta-depleted transplantation in children. TCRdb fed the PCR reads into MiXCR, producing one record per CDR3 protein. The top ten clones hold 25% to 35% of a sample with about 1,000,000 distinct CDR3 sequences, about 31% of them seen once. The sample consisted of PBMCs, mostly from graft donor cells, taken 360 days after TCRalphabeta/CD19-depleted stem cell transplant. The source is a boy younger than two who had a stem cell transplant for SCID, so the T cells may come from the graft donor. CDR3s include the opening cysteine and the closing phenylalanine or tryptophan. A D gene is named only where the DNA matches it firmly. Size is omitted from some rows. Given values are once, few, many or a class for expanded clones.

size: NA
J: TRBJ1-1
D: TRBD1
V: TRBV28
CDR3: CASTRDRGRAFF
DNA: TGTGCCAGCACCCGGGACAGGGGTCGTGCTTTCTTT

size: NA
J: TRBJ2-7
D: NA
V: TRBV6-2/TRBV6-3
CDR3: CASKPVSKPPVEQYF
DNA: TGTGCCAGCAAACCCGTGTCGAAACCCCCGGTCGAGCAGTACTTC

size: few
J: TRBJ1-3
D: NA
V: TRBV20-1
CDR3: CSTMGGNTIYF
DNA: TGCAGTACCATGGGCGGAAACACCATATATTTT

size: NA
J: TRBJ2-3
D: NA
V: TRBV5-1
CDR3: CASSLDGYTDTQYF
DNA: TGCGCCAGCAGCTTGGATGGCTATACAGATACGCAGTATTTT

size: many
J: TRBJ2-7
D: NA
V: TRBV4-1
CDR3: CASSQETRGSYEQYF
DNA: TGCGCCAGCAGCCAAGAAACCAGGGGTTCCTACGAGCAGTACTTC

size: NA
J: TRBJ2-4
D: NA
V: TRBV20-1
CDR3: CSAPRVGSKNIQYF
DNA: TGCAGTGCTCCGCGGGTTGGGTCCAAAAACATTCAGTACTTC

size: many
J: TRBJ2-7
D: NA
V: TRBV12-3/TRBV12-4
CDR3: CASSLATYEQYF
DNA: TGCGCCAGCAGCTTGGCTACCTACGAGCAGTACTTC

size: few
J: TRBJ1-1
D: TRBD1
V: TRBV27
CDR3: CASSPRDRRTMNTEAFF
DNA: TGTGCCAGCAGCCCCCGGGACAGACGAACTATGAACACTGAAGCTTTCTTT

size: NA
J: TRBJ2-3
D: TRBD1
V: TRBV5-6
CDR3: CASSPLGQGRSDTQYF
DNA: TGTGCCAGCAGCCCTCTGGGACAGGGACGGTCAGATACGCAGTATTTT

size: NA
J: TRBJ2-2
D: NA
V: TRBV7-3
CDR3: CASSPVQPWRMNTGELFF
DNA: TGTGCCAGCAGCCCCGTTCAACCGTGGCGGATGAACACCGGGGAGCTGTTTTTT

size: NA
J: TRBJ2-7
D: NA
V: TRBV5-1
CDR3: CASSLIQSSYEQYF
DNA: TGCGCCAGCAGCTTGATACAGAGCTCCTACGAGCAGTACTTC

size: NA
J: TRBJ2-1
D: NA
V: TRBV20-1
CDR3: CSARDAGKTGTVYNEQFF
DNA: TGCAGTGCTAGAGATGCGGGAAAAACCGGGACAGTCTACAATGAGCAGTTCTTC

size: NA
J: TRBJ2-5
D: NA
V: TRBV29-1
CDR3: CSVEIFIKYQETQYF
DNA: TGCAGCGTTGAGATCTTCATCAAGTACCAAGAGACCCAGTACTTC

size: few
J: TRBJ2-2
D: NA
V: TRBV24-1
CDR3: CATSDLGTGELFF
DNA: TGTGCCACCAGTGATTTAGGTACCGGGGAGCTGTTTTTT

size: few
J: TRBJ2-3
D: TRBD2
V: TRBV4-2
CDR3: CASSQGSSGAPSTDTQYF
DNA: TGTGCCAGCAGCCAAGGGTCTAGCGGGGCGCCTAGCACAGATACGCAGTATTTT

size: NA
J: TRBJ2-5
D: NA
V: TRBV6-1
CDR3: CASSPWGVQQETQYF
DNA: TGTGCCAGCAGCCCCTGGGGGGTTCAACAAGAGACCCAGTACTTC

size: few
J: TRBJ2-1
D: TRBD2
V: TRBV7-8
CDR3: CASIPSGGPYNEQFF
DNA: TGTGCCAGCATCCCCAGCGGGGGGCCCTACAATGAGCAGTTCTTC

size: few
J: TRBJ2-7
D: TRBD2
V: TRBV20-1
CDR3: CSASKAGGNEQYF
DNA: TGCAGTGCTAGTAAAGCGGGGGGTAACGAGCAGTACTTC

size: NA
J: TRBJ2-1
D: TRBD1
V: TRBV14
CDR3: CASSLWTGRTYNEQFF
DNA: TGTGCCAGCAGCCTATGGACAGGGAGAACCTACAATGAGCAGTTCTTC

size: few
J: TRBJ2-3
D: TRBD1
V: TRBV11-2
CDR3: CASSAGDRVVARYDTQYF
DNA: TGTGCCAGCAGCGCAGGAGACAGGGTTGTGGCCAGATACGATACGCAGTATTTT

size: NA
J: TRBJ2-1
D: NA
V: TRBV28
CDR3: CASSFDVESGNEQFF
DNA: TGTGCCAGCAGTTTCGACGTAGAGAGCGGAAATGAGCAGTTCTTC

size: few
J: TRBJ1-2
D: NA
V: TRBV4-2
CDR3: CASSQANKGLYGYTF
DNA: TGTGCCAGCAGCCAAGCCAACAAAGGGCTCTATGGCTACACCTTC

size: NA
J: TRBJ2-7
D: NA
V: TRBV9
CDR3: CASSPSAGLAPYEQYF
DNA: TGTGCCAGCAGCCCCTCGGCGGGGTTAGCCCCCTACGAGCAGTACTTC

size: few
J: TRBJ2-7
D: NA
V: TRBV6-1
CDR3: CAVWDTIYEQYF
DNA: TGTGCCGTCTGGGACACCATCTACGAGCAGTACTTC

size: NA
J: TRBJ2-5
D: NA
V: TRBV5-1
CDR3: CASSFPGLETQYF
DNA: TGCGCCAGCAGCTTCCCGGGGTTGGAGACCCAGTACTTC

size: NA
J: TRBJ1-1
D: NA
V: TRBV10-3
CDR3: CAISRSNTEAFF
DNA: TGTGCCATCAGCCGGTCGAACACTGAAGCTTTCTTT

size: many
J: TRBJ2-1
D: NA
V: TRBV7-2
CDR3: CASSLVREEQFF
DNA: TGTGCCAGCAGCTTAGTCCGGGAGGAGCAGTTCTTC

size: NA
J: TRBJ2-5
D: TRBD1
V: TRBV18
CDR3: CASSPPLGNRGSEETQYF
DNA: TGTGCCAGCTCACCGCCCTTGGGGAACAGGGGGTCCGAAGAGACCCAGTACTTC

size: NA
J: TRBJ2-1
D: NA
V: TRBV12-3/TRBV12-4
CDR3: CASSFGEVGYNEQFF
DNA: TGTGCCAGCAGTTTCGGGGAGGTAGGCTACAATGAGCAGTTCTTC

size: many
J: TRBJ2-4
D: NA
V: TRBV4-3
CDR3: CASSQDLASGAKNIQYF
DNA: TGCGCCAGCAGCCAAGATCTGGCGTCAGGGGCCAAAAACATTCAGTACTTC

size: few
J: TRBJ1-2
D: NA
V: TRBV12-3/TRBV12-4
CDR3: CASSFGAEQPYGYTF
DNA: TGTGCCAGCAGTTTTGGGGCAGAACAGCCCTATGGCTACACCTTC

size: few
J: TRBJ2-7
D: NA
V: TRBV29-1
CDR3: CSGTQANEQYF
DNA: TGCAGCGGGACGCAAGCAAACGAGCAGTACTTC

size: NA
J: TRBJ2-1
D: TRBD1
V: TRBV7-6
CDR3: CASSWGTVPEQFF
DNA: TGTGCCAGCAGCTGGGGGACAGTCCCTGAGCAGTTCTTC

size: few
J: TRBJ2-5
D: TRBD2
V: TRBV5-6
CDR3: CASSLPYRTSIQETQYF
DNA: TGTGCCAGCAGCTTGCCGTACAGGACTAGCATTCAAGAGACCCAGTACTTC

size: NA
J: TRBJ2-5
D: TRBD2
V: TRBV5-1
CDR3: CASSLPGLAGAVQETQYF
DNA: TGCGCCAGCAGCTTGCCGGGACTAGCGGGGGCCGTCCAAGAGACCCAGTACTTC

size: few
J: TRBJ2-3
D: TRBD2
V: TRBV9
CDR3: CASSVDSGGTDTQYF
DNA: TGTGCCAGCAGCGTAGATAGCGGGGGCACAGATACGCAGTATTTT

size: many
J: TRBJ2-2
D: NA
V: TRBV18
CDR3: CASSPRGNPNTGELFF
DNA: TGTGCCAGCTCACCTCGAGGGAATCCGAACACCGGGGAGCTGTTTTTT

size: NA
J: TRBJ2-5
D: TRBD1
V: TRBV10-3
CDR3: CAISPGQGPPAQYF
DNA: TGTGCCATCAGTCCTGGACAGGGCCCCCCGGCCCAGTACTTC

size: many
J: TRBJ1-1
D: TRBD1
V: TRBV29-1
CDR3: CSAGTGGSNTEAFF
DNA: TGCAGCGCCGGGACAGGGGGGTCGAACACTGAAGCTTTCTTT

size: NA
J: TRBJ1-1
D: NA
V: TRBV29-1
CDR3: CSVSETLGFTEAFF
DNA: TGCAGCGTCTCAGAAACCCTAGGGTTCACTGAAGCTTTCTTT

size: many
J: TRBJ2-2
D: NA
V: TRBV20-1
CDR3: CSAKNPQVTGELFF
DNA: TGCAGTGCTAAGAACCCACAGGTCACCGGGGAGCTGTTTTTT

size: NA
J: TRBJ2-5
D: NA
V: TRBV13
CDR3: CASSSIADAQETQYF
DNA: TGTGCCAGCAGCTCGATAGCAGACGCCCAAGAGACCCAGTACTTC

size: NA
J: TRBJ2-5
D: TRBD1
V: TRBV7-2
CDR3: CASSLAGTGIQETQYF
DNA: TGTGCCAGCAGCTTAGCGGGGACAGGGATTCAAGAGACCCAGTACTTC

size: NA
J: TRBJ2-5
D: NA
V: TRBV12-3/TRBV12-4
CDR3: CASLAVGGYQETQYF
DNA: TGTGCCAGCCTCGCAGTTGGGGGGTACCAAGAGACCCAGTACTTC

size: few
J: TRBJ2-5
D: NA
V: TRBV7-7
CDR3: CASSLGGLSVQETQYF
DNA: TGTGCCAGCAGCTTAGGGGGGCTATCTGTCCAAGAGACCCAGTACTTC

size: NA
J: TRBJ2-5
D: NA
V: TRBV7-2
CDR3: CASTPRAGGEEETQYF
DNA: TGTGCCAGCACCCCCCGGGCCGGGGGTGAGGAAGAGACCCAGTACTTC

size: NA
J: TRBJ2-7
D: TRBD1
V: TRBV19
CDR3: CASRGVSPQGPSSYEQYF
DNA: TGTGCCAGTAGAGGGGTTTCCCCACAGGGGCCGAGCTCCTACGAGCAGTACTTC

size: NA
J: TRBJ2-5
D: NA
V: TRBV19
CDR3: CASSDLHLAGETQYF
DNA: TGTGCCAGTAGTGATTTACACCTAGCAGGGGAGACCCAGTACTTC

size: few
J: TRBJ1-1
D: NA
V: TRBV20-1
CDR3: CSASYRENTEAFF
DNA: TGCAGTGCCTCCTACAGGGAGAACACTGAAGCTTTCTTT

size: NA
J: TRBJ2-3
D: NA
V: TRBV12-3/TRBV12-4
CDR3: CASRPLGGGGTDTQYF
DNA: TGTGCCAGCAGACCCTTAGGGGGCGGGGGCACAGATACGCAGTATTTT

size: NA
J: TRBJ2-1
D: NA
V: TRBV15
CDR3: CATWSGFGYNEQFF
DNA: TGTGCCACCTGGTCCGGGTTCGGGTACAATGAGCAGTTCTTC

size: NA
J: TRBJ1-2
D: NA
V: TRBV12-3/TRBV12-4
CDR3: CASSIPGPAKHGYTF
DNA: TGTGCCAGCAGTATTCCGGGGCCCGCTAAGCATGGCTACACCTTC

size: NA
J: TRBJ2-1
D: TRBD2
V: TRBV5-1
CDR3: CASSPGLAGHTYNEQFF
DNA: TGCGCCAGCAGCCCCGGACTAGCGGGCCATACCTACAATGAGCAGTTCTTC

size: few
J: TRBJ2-3
D: TRBD1
V: TRBV10-3
CDR3: CAIRSQQGSTDTQYF
DNA: TGTGCCATCAGATCCCAACAGGGGAGCACAGATACGCAGTATTTT

size: many
J: TRBJ2-7
D: NA
V: TRBV12-3/TRBV12-4
CDR3: CASSLEGQSYEQYF
DNA: TGCGCCAGCAGCTTGGAGGGACAGTCCTACGAGCAGTACTTC